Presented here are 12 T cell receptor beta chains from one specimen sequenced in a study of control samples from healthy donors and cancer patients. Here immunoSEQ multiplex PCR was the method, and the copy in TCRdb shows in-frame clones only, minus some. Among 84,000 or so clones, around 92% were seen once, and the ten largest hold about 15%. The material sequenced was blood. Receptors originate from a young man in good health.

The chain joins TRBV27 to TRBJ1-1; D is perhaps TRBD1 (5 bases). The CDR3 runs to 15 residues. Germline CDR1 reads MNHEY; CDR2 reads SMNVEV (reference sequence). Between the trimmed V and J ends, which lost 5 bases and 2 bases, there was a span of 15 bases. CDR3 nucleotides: TGTGCCAGCAGTCCAGGCAGGGTCGACAACACTGAAGCTTTCTTT. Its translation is CASSPGRVDNTEAFF.

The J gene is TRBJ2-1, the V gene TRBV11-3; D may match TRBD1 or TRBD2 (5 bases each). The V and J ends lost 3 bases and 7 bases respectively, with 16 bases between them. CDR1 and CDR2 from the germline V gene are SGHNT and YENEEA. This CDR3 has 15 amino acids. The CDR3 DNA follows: TGTGCCAGCAGCTTCCAATCCGGGGCTGGTAATGAGCAGTTCTTC. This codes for CASSFQSGAGNEQFF.

The CDR3 DNA is TGCGCCAGCAGCCCCGAAGGGGGAGACGAGCAGTACTTC. This gives the protein CASSPEGGDEQYF. The chain joins TRBV4-1 to TRBJ2-7; D is possibly TRBD1 (6 bases). This CDR3 is built from 13 residues. Trimming removed 4 bases from V and 5 bases from J, with 12 bases in between. Germline V CDR1 and CDR2: MGHRA, YSYEKL.

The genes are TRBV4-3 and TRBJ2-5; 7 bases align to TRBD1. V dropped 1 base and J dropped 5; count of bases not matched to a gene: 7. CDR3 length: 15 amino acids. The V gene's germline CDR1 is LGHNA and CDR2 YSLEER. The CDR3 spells CASSQAEGAGETQYF. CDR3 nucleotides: TGCGCCAGCAGCCAAGCTGAGGGGGCAGGGGAGACCCAGTACTTC.

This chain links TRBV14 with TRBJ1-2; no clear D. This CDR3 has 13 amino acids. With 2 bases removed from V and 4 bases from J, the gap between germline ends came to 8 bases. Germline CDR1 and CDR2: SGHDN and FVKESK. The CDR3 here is CASSQQDAYGYTF. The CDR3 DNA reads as TGTGCCAGCAGCCAACAGGATGCCTATGGCTACACCTTC.

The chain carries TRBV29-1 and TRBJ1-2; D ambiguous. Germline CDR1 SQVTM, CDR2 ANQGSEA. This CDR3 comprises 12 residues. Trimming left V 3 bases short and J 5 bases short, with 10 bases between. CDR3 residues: CSVEHWPYGYTF. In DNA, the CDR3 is TGCAGCGTTGAGCATTGGCCGTATGGCTACACCTTC. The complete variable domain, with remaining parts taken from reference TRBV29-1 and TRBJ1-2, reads SAVISQKPSRDICQRGTSLTIQCQVDSQVTMMFWYRQQPGQSLTLIATANQGSEATYESGFVIDKFPISRPNLTFSTLTVSNMSPEDSSIYLCSVEHWPYGYTFGSGTRLTVV.

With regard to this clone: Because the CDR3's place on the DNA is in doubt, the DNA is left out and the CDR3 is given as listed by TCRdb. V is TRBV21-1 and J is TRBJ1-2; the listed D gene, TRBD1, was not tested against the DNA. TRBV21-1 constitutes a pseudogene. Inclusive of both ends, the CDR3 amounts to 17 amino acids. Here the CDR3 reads CASSKGFGQGAGYGYTF.

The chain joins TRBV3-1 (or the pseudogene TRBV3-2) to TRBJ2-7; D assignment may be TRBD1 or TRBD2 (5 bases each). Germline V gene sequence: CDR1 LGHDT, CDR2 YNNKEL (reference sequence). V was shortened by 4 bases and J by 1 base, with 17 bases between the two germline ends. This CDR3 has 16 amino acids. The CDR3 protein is CASSLRGAARSYEQYF. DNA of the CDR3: TGTGCCAGCAGCCTCCGAGGGGCTGCCAGGTCCTACGAGCAGTACTTC.

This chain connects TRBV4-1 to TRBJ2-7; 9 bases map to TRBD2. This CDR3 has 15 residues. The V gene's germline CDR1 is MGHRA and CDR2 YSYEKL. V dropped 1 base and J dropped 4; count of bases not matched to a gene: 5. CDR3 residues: CASSQVALAGYEQYF. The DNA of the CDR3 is TGCGCCAGCAGCCAAGTTGCCCTAGCGGGATACGAGCAGTACTTC.

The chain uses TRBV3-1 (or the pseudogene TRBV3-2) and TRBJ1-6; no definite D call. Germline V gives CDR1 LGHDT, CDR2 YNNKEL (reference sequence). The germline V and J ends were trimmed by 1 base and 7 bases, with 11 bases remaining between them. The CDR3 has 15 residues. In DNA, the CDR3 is TGTGCCAGCAGCCAAGCCAGAGGTTCGAATTCACCCCTCCACTTT. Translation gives CASSQARGSNSPLHF.

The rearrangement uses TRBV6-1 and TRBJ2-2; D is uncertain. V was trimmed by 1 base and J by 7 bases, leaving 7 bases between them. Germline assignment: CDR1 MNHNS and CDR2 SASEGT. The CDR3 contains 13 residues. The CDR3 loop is CASSEVGRGELFF. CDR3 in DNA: TGTGCCAGCAGTGAAGTGGGCCGCGGGGAGCTGTTTTTT.

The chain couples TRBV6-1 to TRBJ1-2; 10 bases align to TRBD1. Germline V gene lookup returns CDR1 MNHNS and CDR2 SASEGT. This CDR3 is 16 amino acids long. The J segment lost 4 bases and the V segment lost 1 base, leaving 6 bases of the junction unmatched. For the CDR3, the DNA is TGTGCCAGCAGTGAAGGGACAGGGGGTTGGAGCTATGGCTACACCTTC. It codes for CASSEGTGGWSYGYTF.